This T cell receptor beta chain was documented in a study of blood T cell repertoires in COVID-19. Only in-frame clones appear in the TCRdb table, and some are missing; sequencing was by immunoSEQ multiplex PCR. The profile covers around 280,000 clones, with about 88% appearing a single time and 10% to 12% taken by the ten largest. This TCR derives from a woman in her 30s with COVID-19, enrolled during active disease. Source material: peripheral blood.

The CDR3 DNA is TGTGCCTGGAGTGTGGGAGAGATTTACGAGCAGTACTTC. It yields the protein CAWSVGEIYEQYF. The genes are TRBV30 and TRBJ2-7, with TRBD2 as a possible D gene (5 bases). Germline V lookup: CDR1 GTSNPN, CDR2 SVGIG (reference sequence). This CDR3 comprises 13 residues. V was shortened by 0 bases and J by 4 bases, with 10 bases between the two germline ends.